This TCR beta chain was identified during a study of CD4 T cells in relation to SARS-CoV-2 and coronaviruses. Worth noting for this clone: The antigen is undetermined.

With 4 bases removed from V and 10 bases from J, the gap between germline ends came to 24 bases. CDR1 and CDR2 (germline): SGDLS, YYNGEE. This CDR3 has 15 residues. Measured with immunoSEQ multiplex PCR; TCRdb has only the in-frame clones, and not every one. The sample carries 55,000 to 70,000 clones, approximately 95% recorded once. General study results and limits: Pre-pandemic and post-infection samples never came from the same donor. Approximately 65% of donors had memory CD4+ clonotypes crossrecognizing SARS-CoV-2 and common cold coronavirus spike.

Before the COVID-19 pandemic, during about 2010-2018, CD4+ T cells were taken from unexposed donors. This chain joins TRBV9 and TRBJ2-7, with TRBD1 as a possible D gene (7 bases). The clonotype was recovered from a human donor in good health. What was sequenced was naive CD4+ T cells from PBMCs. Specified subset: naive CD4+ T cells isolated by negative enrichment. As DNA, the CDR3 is TGTGCCAGCAGCAAGCGACTCCGGAGACAGGGAGGCCAGTACTTC. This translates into CASSKRLRRQGGQYF.